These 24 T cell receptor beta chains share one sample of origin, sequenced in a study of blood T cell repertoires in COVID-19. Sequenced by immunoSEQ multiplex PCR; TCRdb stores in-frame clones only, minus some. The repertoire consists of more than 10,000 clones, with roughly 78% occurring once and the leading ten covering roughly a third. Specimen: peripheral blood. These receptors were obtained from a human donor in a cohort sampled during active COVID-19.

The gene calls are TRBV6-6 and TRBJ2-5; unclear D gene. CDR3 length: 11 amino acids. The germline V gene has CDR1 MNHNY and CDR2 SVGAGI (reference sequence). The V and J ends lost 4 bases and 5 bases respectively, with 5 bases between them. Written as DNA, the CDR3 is TGTGCCAGCAGTTTCCGGGAGACCCAGTACTTC. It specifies CASSFRETQYF.

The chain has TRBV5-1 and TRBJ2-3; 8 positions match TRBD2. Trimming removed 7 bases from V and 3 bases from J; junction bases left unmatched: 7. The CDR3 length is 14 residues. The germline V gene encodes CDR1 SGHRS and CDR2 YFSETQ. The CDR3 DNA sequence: TGCGCCAGCGATCCGGGGGGGCAGACAGATACGCAGTATTTT. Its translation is CASDPGGQTDTQYF.

CDR3 protein: CASSVAGGPGMFTDTQYF. CDR3 coding DNA: TGTGCCAGCAGCGTAGCAGGAGGTCCAGGAATGTTCACAGATACGCAGTATTTT. The rearrangement links TRBV9 to TRBJ2-3, with D maybe TRBD2 (5 bases). The ends were cut back, 0 bases at V and 2 bases at J, with 19 bases in the middle. Germline V gives CDR1 SGDLS, CDR2 YYNGEE. CDR3 length: 18 amino acids.

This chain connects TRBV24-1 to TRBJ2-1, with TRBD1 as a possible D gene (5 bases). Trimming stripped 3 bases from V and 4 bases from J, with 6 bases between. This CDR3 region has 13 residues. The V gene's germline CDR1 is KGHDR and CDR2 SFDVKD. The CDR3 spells CATSDRQYNEQFF. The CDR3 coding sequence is TGTGCCACCAGTGATCGACAGTACAATGAGCAGTTCTTC.

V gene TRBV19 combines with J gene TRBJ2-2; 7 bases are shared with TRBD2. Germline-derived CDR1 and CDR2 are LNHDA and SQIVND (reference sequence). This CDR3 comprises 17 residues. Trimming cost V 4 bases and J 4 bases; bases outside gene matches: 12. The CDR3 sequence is CASSRSSGVSFTGELFF. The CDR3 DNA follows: TGTGCCAGTAGTAGGTCAAGCGGGGTTTCCTTCACCGGGGAGCTGTTTTTT.

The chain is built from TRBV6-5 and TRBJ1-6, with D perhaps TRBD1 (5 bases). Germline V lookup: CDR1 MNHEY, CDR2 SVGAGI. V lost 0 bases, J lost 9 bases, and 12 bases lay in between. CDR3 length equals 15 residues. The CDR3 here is CASSYSGGVSSPLHF. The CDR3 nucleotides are TGTGCCAGCAGTTACTCCGGGGGGGTTTCTTCACCCCTCCACTTT.

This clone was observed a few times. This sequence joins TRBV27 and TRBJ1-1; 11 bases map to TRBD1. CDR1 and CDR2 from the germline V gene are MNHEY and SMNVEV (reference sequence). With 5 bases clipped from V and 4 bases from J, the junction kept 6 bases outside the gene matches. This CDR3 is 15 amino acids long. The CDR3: CASSLTGTGGTEAFF. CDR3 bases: TGTGCCAGCAGTCTTACCGGGACAGGGGGCACTGAAGCTTTCTTT.

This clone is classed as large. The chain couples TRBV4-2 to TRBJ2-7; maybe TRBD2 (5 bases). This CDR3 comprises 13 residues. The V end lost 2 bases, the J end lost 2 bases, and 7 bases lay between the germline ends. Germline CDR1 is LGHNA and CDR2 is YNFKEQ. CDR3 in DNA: TGTGCCAGCAGCCAACTAGCAGCCTACGAGCAGTACTTC. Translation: CASSQLAAYEQYF.

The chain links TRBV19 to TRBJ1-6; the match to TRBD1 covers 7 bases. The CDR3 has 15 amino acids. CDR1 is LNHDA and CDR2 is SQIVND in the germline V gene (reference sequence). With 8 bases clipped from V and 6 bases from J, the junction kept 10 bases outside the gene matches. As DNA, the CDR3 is TGTGCCAGTCAGACCGGGACAGAAAGTAATTCACCCCTCCACTTT. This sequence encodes CASQTGTESNSPLHF.

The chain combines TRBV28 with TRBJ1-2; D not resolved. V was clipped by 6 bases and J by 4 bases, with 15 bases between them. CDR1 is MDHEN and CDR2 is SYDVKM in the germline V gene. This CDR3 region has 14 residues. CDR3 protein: CASRYRETVYGYTF. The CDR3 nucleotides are TGTGCCAGCAGATATCGGGAGACTGTCTATGGCTACACCTTC.

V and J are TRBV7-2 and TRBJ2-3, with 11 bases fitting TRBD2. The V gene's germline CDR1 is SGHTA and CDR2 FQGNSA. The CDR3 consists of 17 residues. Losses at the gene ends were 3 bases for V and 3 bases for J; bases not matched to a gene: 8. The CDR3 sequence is CASSFQPGLADTDTQYF. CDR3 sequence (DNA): TGTGCCAGCAGCTTCCAACCGGGACTAGCGGATACAGATACGCAGTATTTT.

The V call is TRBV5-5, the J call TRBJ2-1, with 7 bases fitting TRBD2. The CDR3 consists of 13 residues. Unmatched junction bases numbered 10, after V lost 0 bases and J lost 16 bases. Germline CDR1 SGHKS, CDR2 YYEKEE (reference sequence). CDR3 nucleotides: TGTGCCAGCAGCTTGGCCGGGGGGTGGGTTGGATTCTTC. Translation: CASSLAGGWVGFF. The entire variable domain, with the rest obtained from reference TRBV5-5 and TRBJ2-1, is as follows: DAGVTQSPTHLIKTRGQQVTLRCSPISGHKSVSWYQQVLGQGPQFIFQYYEKEERGRGNFPDRFSARQFPNYSSELNVNALLLGDSALYLCASSLAGGWVGFFGPGTRLTVL.

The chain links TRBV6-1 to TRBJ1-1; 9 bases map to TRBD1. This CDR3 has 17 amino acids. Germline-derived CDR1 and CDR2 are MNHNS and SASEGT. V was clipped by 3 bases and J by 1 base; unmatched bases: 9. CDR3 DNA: TGTGCCAGCAGTGACACAGGGGGCGGGTCTGGGAACACTGAAGCTTTCTTT. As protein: CASSDTGGGSGNTEAFF.

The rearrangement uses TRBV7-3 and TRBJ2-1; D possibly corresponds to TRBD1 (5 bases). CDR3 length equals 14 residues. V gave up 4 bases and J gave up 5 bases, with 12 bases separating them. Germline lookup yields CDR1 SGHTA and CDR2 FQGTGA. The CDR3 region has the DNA TGTGCCAGCAGCTCTTGGGGCAGAGACAATGAGCAGTTCTTC. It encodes CASSSWGRDNEQFF.

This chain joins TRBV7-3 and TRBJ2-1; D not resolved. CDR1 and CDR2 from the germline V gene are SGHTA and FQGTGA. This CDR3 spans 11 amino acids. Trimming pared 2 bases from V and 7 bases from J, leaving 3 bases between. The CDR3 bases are TGTGCCAGCAGCTTACAAAATGAGCAGTTCTTC. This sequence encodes CASSLQNEQFF.

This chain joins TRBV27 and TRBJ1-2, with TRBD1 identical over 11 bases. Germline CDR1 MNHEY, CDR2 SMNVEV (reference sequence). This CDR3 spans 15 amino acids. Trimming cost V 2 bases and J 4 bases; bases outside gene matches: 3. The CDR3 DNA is TGTGCCAGCAGTTTAAAGGGGACAGGGGGCTATGGCTACACCTTC. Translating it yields CASSLKGTGGYGYTF.

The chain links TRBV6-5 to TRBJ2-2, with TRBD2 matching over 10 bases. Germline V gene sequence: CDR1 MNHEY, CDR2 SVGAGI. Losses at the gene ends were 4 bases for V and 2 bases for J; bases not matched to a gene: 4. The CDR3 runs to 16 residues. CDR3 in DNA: TGTGCCAGCAGTTCAGCGGGGGGGTCAAACACCGGGGAGCTGTTTTTT. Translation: CASSSAGGSNTGELFF.

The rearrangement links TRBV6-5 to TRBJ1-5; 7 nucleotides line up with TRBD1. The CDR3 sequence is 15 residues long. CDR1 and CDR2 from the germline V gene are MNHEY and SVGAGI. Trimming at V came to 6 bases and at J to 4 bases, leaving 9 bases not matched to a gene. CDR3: CASSPGTALNQPQHF. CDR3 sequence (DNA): TGTGCCAGCAGCCCCGGGACAGCGCTAAATCAGCCCCAGCATTTT.

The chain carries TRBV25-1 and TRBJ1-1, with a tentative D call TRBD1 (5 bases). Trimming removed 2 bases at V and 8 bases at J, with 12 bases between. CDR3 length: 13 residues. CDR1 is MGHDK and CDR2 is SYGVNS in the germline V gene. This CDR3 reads CASSEQGLLEAFF. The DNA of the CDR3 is TGTGCCAGCAGTGAACAGGGATTGCTCGAAGCTTTCTTT.

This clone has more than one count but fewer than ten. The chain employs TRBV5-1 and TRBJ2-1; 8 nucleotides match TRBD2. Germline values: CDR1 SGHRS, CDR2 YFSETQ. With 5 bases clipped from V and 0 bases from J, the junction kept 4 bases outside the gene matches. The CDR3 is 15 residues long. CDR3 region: CASRIGGDSYNEQFF. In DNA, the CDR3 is TGCGCCAGCAGAATCGGGGGGGACTCCTACAATGAGCAGTTCTTC.

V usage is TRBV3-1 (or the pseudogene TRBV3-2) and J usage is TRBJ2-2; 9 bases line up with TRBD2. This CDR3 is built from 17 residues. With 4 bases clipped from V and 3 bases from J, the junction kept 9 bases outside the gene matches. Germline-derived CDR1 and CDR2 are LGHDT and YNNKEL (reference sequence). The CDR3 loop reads CASSPILLAGDTGELFF. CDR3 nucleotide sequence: TGTGCCAGCAGCCCCATTCTACTAGCGGGCGACACCGGGGAGCTGTTTTTT.

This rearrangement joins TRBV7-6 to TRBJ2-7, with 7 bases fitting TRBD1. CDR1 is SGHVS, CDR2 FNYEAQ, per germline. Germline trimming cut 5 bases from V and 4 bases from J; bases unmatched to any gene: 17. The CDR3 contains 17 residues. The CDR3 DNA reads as TGTGCCAGCAGCCTGGACAGGAGGCTAGGTCCCCTTTACGAGCAGTACTTC. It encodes CASSLDRRLGPLYEQYF.

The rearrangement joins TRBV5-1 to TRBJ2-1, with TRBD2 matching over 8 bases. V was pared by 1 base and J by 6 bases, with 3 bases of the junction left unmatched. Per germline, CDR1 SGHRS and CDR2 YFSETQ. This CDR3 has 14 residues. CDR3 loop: CASSLWTSSNEQFF. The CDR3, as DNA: TGCGCCAGCAGCTTGTGGACTAGCTCCAATGAGCAGTTCTTC.

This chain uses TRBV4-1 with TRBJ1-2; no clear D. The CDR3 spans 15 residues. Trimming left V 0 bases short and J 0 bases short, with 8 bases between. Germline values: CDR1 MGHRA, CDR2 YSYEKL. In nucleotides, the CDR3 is TGCGCCAGCAGCCAAGAGCACAGAACTAACTATGGCTACACCTTC. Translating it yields CASSQEHRTNYGYTF.